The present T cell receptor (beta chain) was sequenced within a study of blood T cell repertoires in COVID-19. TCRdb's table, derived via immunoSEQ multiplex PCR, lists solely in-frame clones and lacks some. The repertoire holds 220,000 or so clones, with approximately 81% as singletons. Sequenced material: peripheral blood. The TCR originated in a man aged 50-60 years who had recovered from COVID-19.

The CDR3 nucleotides read TGTGCCAGCAGTAATAGACTCGGGGAGACCCAGTACTTC. Its translation is CASSNRLGETQYF. This chain uses TRBV2 with TRBJ2-5; D remains ambiguous. The CDR3 consists of 13 residues. Germline-derived CDR1 and CDR2 are SNHLY and FYNNEI. Trimming removed 5 bases at V and 5 bases at J, with 12 bases between.